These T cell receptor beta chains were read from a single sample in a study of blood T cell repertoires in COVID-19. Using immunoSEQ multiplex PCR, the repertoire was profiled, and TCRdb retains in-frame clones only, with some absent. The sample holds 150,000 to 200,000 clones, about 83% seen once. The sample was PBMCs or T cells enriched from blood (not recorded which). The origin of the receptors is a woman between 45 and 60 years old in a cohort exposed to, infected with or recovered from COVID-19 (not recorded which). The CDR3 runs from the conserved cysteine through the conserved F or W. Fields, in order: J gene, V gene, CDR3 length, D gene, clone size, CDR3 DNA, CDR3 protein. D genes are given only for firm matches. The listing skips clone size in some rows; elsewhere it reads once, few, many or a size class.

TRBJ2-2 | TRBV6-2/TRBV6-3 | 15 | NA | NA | TGTGCCAGCAGTGTAGCAGGGGCGGGCACCGGGGAGCTGTTTTTT | CASSVAGAGTGELFF
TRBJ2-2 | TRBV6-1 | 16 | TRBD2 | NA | TGTGCCAGCAGTGAATTTCTAGCGGGAGCCACCGGGGAGCTGTTTTTT | CASSEFLAGATGELFF
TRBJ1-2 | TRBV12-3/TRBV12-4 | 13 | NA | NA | TGTGCCAGCAGTCGCCAGGGGAACTATGGCTACACCTTC | CASSRQGNYGYTF
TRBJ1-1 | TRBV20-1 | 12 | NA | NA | TGCAGTGCTAGTTCATCGGGTACTGAAGCTTTCTTT | CSASSSGTEAFF
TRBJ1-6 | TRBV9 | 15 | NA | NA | TGTGCCAGCAGCGCCTTGGCGGGGGTTTCTTCACCCCTCCACTTT | CASSALAGVSSPLHF
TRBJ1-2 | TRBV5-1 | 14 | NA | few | TGCGCCAGCGTCCTGGCAGGGGTTAACTATGGCTACACCTTC | CASVLAGVNYGYTF
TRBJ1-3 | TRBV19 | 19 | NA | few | TGTGCCAGTAGTATTCAAACCGGGACTTCCACATACTCTGGAAACACCATATATTTT | CASSIQTGTSTYSGNTIYF
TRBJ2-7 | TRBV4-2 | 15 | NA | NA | TGTGCCAGCAGCCAAGCCCGCTCAGGTGCCTACGAGCAGTACTTC | CASSQARSGAYEQYF
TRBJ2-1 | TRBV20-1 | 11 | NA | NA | TGCAGCCAGGCCGTTAAAGGTGAGCAGTTCTTC | CSQAVKGEQFF
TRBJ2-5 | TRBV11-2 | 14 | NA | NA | TGTGCCAGCAGCTCCGCGTGGGGGGGCGAGACCCAGTACTTC | CASSSAWGGETQYF
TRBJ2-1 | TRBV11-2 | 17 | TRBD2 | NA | TGTGCCAGCAGTTCGGAGGGAGCTAGCGGGATAATGTATGAGCAGTTCTTC | CASSSEGASGIMYEQFF
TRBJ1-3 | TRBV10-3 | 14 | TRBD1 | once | TGTGCCATCAGTGAGGACAGGGGAAGAAACACCATATATTTT | CAISEDRGRNTIYF
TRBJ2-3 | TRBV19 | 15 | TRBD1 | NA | TGTGCCAGTAGGACAACAGGGGGCGGTGCAGATACGCAGTATTTT | CASRTTGGGADTQYF
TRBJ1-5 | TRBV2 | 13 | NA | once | TGTGCCAGCAGGACAGAGCTCAATCAGCCCCAGCATTTT | CASRTELNQPQHF
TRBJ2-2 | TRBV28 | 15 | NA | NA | TGTGCCAGCAGAACGACAGTCTCAAACACCGGGGAGCTGTTTTTT | CASRTTVSNTGELFF
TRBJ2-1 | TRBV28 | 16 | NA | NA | TGTGCCAGCAGTCGGCATGGACAGACCCTCGCGAATGAGCAGTTCTTC | CASSRHGQTLANEQFF
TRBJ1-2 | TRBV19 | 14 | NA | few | TGTGCCAGTAGCCAGGGAACGACCGGCGGTGGCTACACCTTC | CASSQGTTGGGYTF
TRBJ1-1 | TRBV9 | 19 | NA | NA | TGTGCCAGCAGCGTAACACCAAAGAGGGAGGATCCACTGAACACTGAAGCTTTCTTT | CASSVTPKREDPLNTEAFF
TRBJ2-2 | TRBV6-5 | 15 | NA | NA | TGTGCCAGCAGTCCGCAATACCGGGGGACCGGGGAGCTGTTTTTT | CASSPQYRGTGELFF
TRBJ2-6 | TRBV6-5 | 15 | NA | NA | TGTGCCAGCAGTTACGCGGGCTCTGGGGCCAACGTCCTGACTTTC | CASSYAGSGANVLTF
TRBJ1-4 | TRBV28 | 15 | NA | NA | TGTGCCAGCAGTTCCCCAGGGAGGACTAATGAAAAACTGTTTTTT | CASSSPGRTNEKLFF
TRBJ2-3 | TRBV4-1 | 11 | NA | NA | TGCGCCAGCAGCCAAGACTATACGCAGTATTTT | CASSQDYTQYF